This T cell receptor beta chain was documented in a study of cytomegalovirus exposure and HLA in healthy donors. Study information: The study placed 80% to 85% of its approximately 360 genotyped donors in the Caucasian-associated ancestry cluster. Findings and limits, study-wide: Later on, an analysis showed TCR association rates differing by HLA locus, with DRB1 the most and HLA-C the fewest. Later work showed greater clonal expansion in HLA-associated TCR beta chains than in equally common others.

The primer mix had 60 Vbeta and 13 Jbeta primers. Sequencing was performed with immunoSEQ multiplex PCR; in TCRdb, only in-frame clones are kept and a portion is missing. The repertoire holds over 95,000 clones, with 77% as singletons. Germline V gives CDR1 SGHAT, CDR2 FQNNGV. Trimming took off 5 bases at V and 0 bases at J, with 25 bases between the two ends. This CDR3 comprises 19 residues. Though nominally healthy at sampling, donors likely had unrecorded immune exposures. Notes on this clone: Antigen: not known.

The sample consisted of PBMCs. This TCR derives from a man aged 40-55 years in good health and CMV-seropositive. V usage is TRBV11-2 and J usage is TRBJ1-2, with D possibly TRBD1 on 5 matching bases. The CDR3 bases are TGTGCCAGCAGCACATGGGAGGGGAATGAGGCCTTAGCTAACTATGGCTACACCTTC. Amino acids: CASSTWEGNEALANYGYTF.